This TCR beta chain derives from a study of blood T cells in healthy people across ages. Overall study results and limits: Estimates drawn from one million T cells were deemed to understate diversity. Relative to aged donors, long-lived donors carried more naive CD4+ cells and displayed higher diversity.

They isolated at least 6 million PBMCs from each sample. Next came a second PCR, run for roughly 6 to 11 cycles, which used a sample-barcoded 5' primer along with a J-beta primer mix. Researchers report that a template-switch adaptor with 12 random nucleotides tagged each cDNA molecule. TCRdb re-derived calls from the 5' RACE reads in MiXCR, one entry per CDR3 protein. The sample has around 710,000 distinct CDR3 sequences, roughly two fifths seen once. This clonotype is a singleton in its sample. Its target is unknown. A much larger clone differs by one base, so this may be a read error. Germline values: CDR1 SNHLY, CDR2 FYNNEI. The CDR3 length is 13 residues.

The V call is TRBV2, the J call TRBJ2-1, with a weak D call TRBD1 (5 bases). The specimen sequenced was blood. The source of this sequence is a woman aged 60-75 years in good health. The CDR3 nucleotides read TGTGCCAGCAGTGAAGCACCGGACAAGGAGCAGTTCTTC. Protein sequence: CASSEAPDKEQFF.